The present T cell receptor (beta chain) was sequenced within a study of cytomegalovirus exposure and HLA in healthy donors. Overall study results and limits: Specificity of a few CMV-associated chains for CMV antigens was verified in vitro. Earlier results showed most TCR beta V segments being productive about 87% or about 30% of the time.

Points on this clone: The antigen remains undetermined.

The PCR used 60 Vbeta and 13 Jbeta primers. TCRdb keeps only in-frame clones here, not all; method: immunoSEQ multiplex PCR. The table lists around 120,000 clones, roughly four fifths of them singletons, with about 1.7% in the top ten. The J segment lost 3 bases and the V segment lost 6 bases, leaving 10 bases of the junction unmatched. Germline V gene lookup returns CDR1 SGHVS and CDR2 FNYEAQ. CDR3 length: 15 residues. The receptor's source is a man aged 18 to 29 in good health and CMV-seronegative. The chain joins TRBV7-6 to TRBJ2-7, with TRBD1 matching 8 bases. Sample: PBMCs. CDR3 nucleotides: TGTGCCAGCAGTCCGTTCCGGACAGGGAACTACGAGCAGTACTTC. It specifies CASSPFRTGNYEQYF.